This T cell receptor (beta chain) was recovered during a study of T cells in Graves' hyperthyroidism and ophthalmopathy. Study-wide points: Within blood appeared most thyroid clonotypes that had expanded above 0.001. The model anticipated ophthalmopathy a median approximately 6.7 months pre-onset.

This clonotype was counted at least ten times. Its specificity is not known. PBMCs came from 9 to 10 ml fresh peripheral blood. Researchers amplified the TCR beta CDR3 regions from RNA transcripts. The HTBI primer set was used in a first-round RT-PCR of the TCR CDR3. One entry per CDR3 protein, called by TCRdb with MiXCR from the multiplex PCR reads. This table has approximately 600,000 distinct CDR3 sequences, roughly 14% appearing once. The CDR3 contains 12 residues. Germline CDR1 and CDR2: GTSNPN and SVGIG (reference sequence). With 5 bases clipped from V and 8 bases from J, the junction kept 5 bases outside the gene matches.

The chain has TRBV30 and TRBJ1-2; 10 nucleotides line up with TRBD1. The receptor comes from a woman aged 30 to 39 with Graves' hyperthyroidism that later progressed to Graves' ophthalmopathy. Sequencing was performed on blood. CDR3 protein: CAWGDRGEGYTF. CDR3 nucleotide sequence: TGTGCCTGGGGGGACAGGGGCGAAGGCTACACCTTC.